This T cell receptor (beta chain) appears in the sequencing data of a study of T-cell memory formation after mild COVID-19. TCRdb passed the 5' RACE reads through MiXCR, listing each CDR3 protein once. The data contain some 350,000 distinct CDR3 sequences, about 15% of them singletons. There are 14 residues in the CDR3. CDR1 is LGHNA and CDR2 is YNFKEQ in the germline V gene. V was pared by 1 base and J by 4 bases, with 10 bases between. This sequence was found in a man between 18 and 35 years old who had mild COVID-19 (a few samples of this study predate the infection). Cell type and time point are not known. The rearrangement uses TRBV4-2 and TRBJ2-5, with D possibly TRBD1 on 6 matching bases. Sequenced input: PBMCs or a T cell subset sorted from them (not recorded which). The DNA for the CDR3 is TGTGCCAGCAGCCAAGCTCAGGGGCGAGAGACCCAGTACTTC. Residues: CASSQAQGRETQYF.